This TCR beta chain is from a study of cytomegalovirus exposure and HLA in healthy donors. Across the whole study: Some 85 million unique TCRs, all from HLA-typed donors, were included in an early release of the data. Study-wide results and caveats: A later analysis reportedly found fewer N-insertions in an Asian-associated ancestry cluster than the approximately 700-donor mean.

Details on this clone: Antigen: not known.

Primers: 60 Vbeta forward and 13 Jbeta reverse. Original processing methods: Later, an analysis found tens of millions of unique TCR beta chains, and approximately 10 million of these were shared. Only in-frame clones appear in the TCRdb table, and some are missing; sequencing was by immunoSEQ multiplex PCR. Clone size and V and J calls were adopted from that table, with D and trimming inferred from the DNA. The data hold 25,000 to 30,000 clones, with 62% observed a single time. Germline V gene sequence: CDR1 MNHEY, CDR2 SVGAGI. The CDR3 runs 15 residues. Trimming left V 6 bases short and J 9 bases short, with 21 bases between.

V and J are TRBV6-5 and TRBJ2-1; possibly TRBD2 for D (5 bases). The sequenced material came from PBMCs. This TCR derives from a male donor in good health and CMV-seropositive. CDR3 sequence: CASSLSPQRVGEQFF. The CDR3 DNA reads as TGTGCCAGCAGCCTTTCTCCGCAGAGGGTAGGTGAGCAGTTCTTC.